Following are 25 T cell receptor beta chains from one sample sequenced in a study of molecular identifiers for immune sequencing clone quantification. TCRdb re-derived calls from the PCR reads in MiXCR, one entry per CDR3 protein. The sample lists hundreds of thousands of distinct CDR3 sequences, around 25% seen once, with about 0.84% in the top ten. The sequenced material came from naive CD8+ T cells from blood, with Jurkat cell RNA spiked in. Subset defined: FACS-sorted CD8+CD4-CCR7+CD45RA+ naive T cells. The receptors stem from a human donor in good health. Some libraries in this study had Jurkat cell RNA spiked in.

In DNA form, the CDR3 reads TGTGCCAGCAGCGAAGACAGATATGGCGATCAGCCCCAGCATTTT. Encoded protein: CASSEDRYGDQPQHF. The V gene is TRBV5-3, the J gene TRBJ1-5; D possibly corresponds to TRBD1 (5 bases). TRBV5-3 is an ORF; its function is uncertain. With 8 bases removed from V and 5 bases from J, the gap between germline ends came to 20 bases. The CDR3 runs to 15 residues.

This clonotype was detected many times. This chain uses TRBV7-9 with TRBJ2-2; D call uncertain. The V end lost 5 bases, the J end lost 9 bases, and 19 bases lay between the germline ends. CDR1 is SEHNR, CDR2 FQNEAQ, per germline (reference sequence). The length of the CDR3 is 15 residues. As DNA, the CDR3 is TGTGCCAGCAGCCACGACACGTACGCCGCCCGGGAGCTGTTTTTT. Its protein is CASSHDTYAARELFF.

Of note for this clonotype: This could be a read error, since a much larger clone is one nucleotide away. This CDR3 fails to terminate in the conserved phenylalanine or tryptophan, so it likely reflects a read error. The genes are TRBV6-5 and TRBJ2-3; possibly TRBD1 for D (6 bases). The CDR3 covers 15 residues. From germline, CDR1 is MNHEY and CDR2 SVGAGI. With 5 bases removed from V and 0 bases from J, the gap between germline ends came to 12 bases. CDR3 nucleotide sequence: TGTGCCAGCAGTCGAGGGGGATCTAGCACAGATACGCAGTATTCT. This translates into CASSRGGSSTDTQYS.

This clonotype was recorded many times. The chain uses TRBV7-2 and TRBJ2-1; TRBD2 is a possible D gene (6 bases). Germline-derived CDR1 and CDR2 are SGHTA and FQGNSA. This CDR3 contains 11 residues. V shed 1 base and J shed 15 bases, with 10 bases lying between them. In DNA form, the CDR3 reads TGTGCCAGCAGCTTAGGAGGGCGGGGGTTCTTC. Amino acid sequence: CASSLGGRGFF.

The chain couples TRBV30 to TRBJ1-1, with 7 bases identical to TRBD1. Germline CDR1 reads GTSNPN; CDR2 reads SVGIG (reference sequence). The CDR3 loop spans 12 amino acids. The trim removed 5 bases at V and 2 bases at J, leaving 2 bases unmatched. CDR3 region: CAWGQANTEAFF. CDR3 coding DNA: TGTGCCTGGGGACAGGCAAACACTGAAGCTTTCTTT.

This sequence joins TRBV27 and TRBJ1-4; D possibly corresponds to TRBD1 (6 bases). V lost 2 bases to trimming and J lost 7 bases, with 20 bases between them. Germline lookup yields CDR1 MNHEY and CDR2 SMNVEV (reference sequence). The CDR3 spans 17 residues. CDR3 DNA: TGTGCCAGCAGTTTACTCCAACCAAGGGGGGCGGCTGAAAAACTGTTTTTT. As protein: CASSLLQPRGAAEKLFF.

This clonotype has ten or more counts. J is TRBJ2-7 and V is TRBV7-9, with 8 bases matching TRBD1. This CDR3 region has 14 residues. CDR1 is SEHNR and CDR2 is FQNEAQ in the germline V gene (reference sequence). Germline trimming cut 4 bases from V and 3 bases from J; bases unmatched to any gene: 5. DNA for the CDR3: TGTGCCAGCAGCTCCAGACAGGGGAGCTACGAGCAGTACTTC. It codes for CASSSRQGSYEQYF. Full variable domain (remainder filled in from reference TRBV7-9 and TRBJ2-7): DTGVSQNPRHKITKRGQNVTFRCDPISEHNRLYWYRQTLGQGPEFLTYFQNEAQLEKSRLLSDRFSAERPKGSFSTLEIQRTEQGDSAMYLCASSSRQGSYEQYFGPGTRLTVT.

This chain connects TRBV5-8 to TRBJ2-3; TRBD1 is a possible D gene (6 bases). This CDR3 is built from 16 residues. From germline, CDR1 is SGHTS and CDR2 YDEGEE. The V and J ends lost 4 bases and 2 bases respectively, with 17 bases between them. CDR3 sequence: CASSLAIRQVTDTQYF. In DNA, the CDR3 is TGTGCCAGCAGCCTTGCTATTAGACAGGTCACAGATACGCAGTATTTT.

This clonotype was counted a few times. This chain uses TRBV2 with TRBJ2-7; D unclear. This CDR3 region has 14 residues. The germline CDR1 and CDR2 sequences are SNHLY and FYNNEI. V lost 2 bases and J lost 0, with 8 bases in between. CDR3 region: CASSESLISYEQYF. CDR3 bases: TGTGCCAGCAGTGAAAGTCTGATCTCCTACGAGCAGTACTTC.

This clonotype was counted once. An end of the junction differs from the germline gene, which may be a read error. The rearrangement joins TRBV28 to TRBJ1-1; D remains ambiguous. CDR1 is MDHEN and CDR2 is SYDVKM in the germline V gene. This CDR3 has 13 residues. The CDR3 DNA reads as TGTGCCAGCAGTTTGCGGGGATACACTGAAGCTCTCTTT. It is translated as CASSLRGYTEALF.

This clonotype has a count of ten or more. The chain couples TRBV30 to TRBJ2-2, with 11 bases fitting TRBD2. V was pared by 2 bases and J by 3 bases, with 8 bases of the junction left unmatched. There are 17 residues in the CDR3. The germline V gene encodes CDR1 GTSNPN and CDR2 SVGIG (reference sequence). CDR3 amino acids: CAWSIPGLAGYTGELFF. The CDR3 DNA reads TGTGCCTGGAGTATCCCCGGACTAGCGGGTTACACCGGGGAGCTGTTTTTT.

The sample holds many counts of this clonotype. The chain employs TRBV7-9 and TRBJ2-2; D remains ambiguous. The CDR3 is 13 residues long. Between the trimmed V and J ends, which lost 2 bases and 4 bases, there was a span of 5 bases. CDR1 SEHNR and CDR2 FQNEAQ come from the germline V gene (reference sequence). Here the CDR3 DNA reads TGTGCCAGCAGCTTATTTACCACCGGGGAGCTGTTTTTT. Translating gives CASSLFTTGELFF.

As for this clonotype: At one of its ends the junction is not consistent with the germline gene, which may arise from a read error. CDR3 region: CARTPGTDSNPPQHF. CDR3 bases: TGTGCCCGCACCCCCGGGACTGATAGCAATCCGCCCCAGCATTTT. This sequence joins TRBV2 and TRBJ1-5; D is perhaps TRBD1 (5 bases). There are 15 residues in the CDR3. Germline lookup yields CDR1 SNHLY and CDR2 FYNNEI.

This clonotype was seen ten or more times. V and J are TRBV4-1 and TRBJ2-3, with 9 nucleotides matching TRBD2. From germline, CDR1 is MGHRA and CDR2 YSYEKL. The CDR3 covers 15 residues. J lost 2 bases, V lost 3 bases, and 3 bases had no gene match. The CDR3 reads CASSHIAGDTDTQYF. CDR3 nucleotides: TGCGCCAGCAGCCATATAGCGGGGGACACAGATACGCAGTATTTT.

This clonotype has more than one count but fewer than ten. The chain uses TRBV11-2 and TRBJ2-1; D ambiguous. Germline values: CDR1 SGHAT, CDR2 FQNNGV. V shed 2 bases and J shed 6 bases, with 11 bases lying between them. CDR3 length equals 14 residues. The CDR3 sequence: CASSLNAPGNEQFF. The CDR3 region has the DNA TGTGCCAGCAGCTTAAATGCTCCGGGCAATGAGCAGTTCTTC.

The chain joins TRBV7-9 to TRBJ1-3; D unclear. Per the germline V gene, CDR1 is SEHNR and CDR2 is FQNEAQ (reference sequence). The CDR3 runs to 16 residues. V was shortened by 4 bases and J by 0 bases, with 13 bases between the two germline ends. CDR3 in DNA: TGTGCCAGCAGCTCGCCCACCCGACACTCTGGAAACACCATATATTTT. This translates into CASSSPTRHSGNTIYF.

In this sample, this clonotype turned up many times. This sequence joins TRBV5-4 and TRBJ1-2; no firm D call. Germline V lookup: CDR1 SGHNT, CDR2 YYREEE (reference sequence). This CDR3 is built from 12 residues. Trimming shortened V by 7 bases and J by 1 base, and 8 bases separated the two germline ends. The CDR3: CASRDSNYGYTF. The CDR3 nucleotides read TGTGCCAGCCGCGATAGTAACTATGGCTACACCTTC. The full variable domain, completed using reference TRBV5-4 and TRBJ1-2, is ETGVTQSPTHLIKTRGQQVTLRCSSQSGHNTVSWYQQALGQGPQFIFQYYREEENGRGNFPPRFSGLQFPNYSSELNVNALELDDSALYLCASRDSNYGYTFGSGTRLTVV.

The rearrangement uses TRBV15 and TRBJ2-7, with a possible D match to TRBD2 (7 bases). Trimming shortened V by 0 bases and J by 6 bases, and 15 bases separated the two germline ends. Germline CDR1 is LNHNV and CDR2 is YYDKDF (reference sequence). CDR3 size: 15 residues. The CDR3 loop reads CATSRDRGATSEQYF. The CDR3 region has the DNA TGTGCCACCAGCAGAGATCGGGGGGCTACGTCCGAGCAGTACTTC. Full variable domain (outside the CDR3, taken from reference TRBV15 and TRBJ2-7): DAMVIQNPRYQVTQFGKPVTLSCSQTLNHNVMYWYQQKSSQAPKLLFHYYDKDFNNEADTPDNFQSRRPNTSFCFLDIRSPGLGDTAMYLCATSRDRGATSEQYFGPGTRLTVT.

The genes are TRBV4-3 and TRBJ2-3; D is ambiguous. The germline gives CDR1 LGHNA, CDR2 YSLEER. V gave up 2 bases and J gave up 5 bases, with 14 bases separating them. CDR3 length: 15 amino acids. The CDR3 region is CASSQLTTGIDTQYF. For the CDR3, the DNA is TGCGCCAGCAGCCAACTCACTACCGGAATAGATACGCAGTATTTT.

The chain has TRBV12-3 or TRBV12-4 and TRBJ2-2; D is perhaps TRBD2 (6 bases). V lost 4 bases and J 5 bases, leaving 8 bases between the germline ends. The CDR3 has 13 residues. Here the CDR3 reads CASSWLATGELFF. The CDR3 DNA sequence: TGTGCCAGCAGTTGGCTAGCGACCGGGGAGCTGTTTTTT.

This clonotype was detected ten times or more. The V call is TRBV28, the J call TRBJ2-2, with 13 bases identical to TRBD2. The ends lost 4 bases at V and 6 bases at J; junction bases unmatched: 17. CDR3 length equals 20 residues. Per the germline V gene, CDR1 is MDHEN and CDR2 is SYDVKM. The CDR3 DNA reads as TGTGCCAGCAGTTCCCCCAAGACTAGCGGGGGGACAGGGGTCGCCGGGGAGCTGTTTTTT. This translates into CASSSPKTSGGTGVAGELFF.

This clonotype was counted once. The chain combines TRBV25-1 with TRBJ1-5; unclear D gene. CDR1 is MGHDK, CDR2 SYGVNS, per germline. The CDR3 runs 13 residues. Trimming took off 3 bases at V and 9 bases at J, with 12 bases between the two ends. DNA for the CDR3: TGTGCCAGCAGTGAGGGTGGTTATCGGCCCCAGCATTTT. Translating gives CASSEGGYRPQHF.

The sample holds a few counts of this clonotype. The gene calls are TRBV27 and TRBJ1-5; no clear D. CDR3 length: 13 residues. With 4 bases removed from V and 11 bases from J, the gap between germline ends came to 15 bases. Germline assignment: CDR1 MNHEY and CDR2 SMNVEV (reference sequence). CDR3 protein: CASSSAGSSAQHF. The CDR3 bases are TGTGCCAGCAGTTCCGCAGGCTCGTCTGCCCAGCATTTT.

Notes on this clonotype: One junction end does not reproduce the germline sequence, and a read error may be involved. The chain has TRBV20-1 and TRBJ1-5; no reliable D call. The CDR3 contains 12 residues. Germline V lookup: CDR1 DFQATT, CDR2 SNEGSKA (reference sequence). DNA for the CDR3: TGCAGTGCTATAGGGAACAATCGGCCCCAGCATTTT. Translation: CSAIGNNRPQHF.

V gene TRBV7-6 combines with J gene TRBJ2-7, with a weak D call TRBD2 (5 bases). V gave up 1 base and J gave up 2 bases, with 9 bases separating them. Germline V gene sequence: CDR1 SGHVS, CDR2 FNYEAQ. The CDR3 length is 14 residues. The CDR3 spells CASSLGEGAYEQYF. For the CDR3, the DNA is TGTGCCAGCAGCTTAGGAGAGGGAGCCTACGAGCAGTACTTC.